This T cell receptor beta chain derives from a study of T cell clonotyping in hematopoietic cell transplantation. Study details: Recipient samples before transplant were obtained post-cytoreduction.

Described time point: recipient sample about 28 days before transplant, after cytoreduction. Samples: about 28 days before transplant, then days 30, 100 and 180 after. Some clones are missing from TCRdb's copy, which holds only in-frame ones; the method was immunoSEQ multiplex PCR. The sample lists tens of thousands of clones; 90% to 96% were seen once. The CDR3 runs 17 residues. Trimming removed 3 bases from V and 2 bases from J, with 18 bases in between. CDR1 is MGHDK, CDR2 SYGVNS, per germline. Findings of the study overall: Without cell sorting, CD4 versus CD8 contributions remain unresolved. Recipient TCR diversity dropped after transplant; expanded clonotypes rose from day 30 to 180.

As to this clone: Its matching antigen is unknown.

This chain connects TRBV25-1 to TRBJ2-3; D remains unclear. Material: peripheral blood mononuclear cells, obtained before stem cell transplant. The TCR sequence derives from a woman in her forties or fifties with acute myeloid leukemia. Some clones in this sample may be carry-over from other donors' samples. The CDR3 region has the DNA TGTGCCAGCAGTGAGGTCGGGTTACTCGCCACCACAGATACGCAGTATTTT. Translated, it gives CASSEVGLLATTDTQYF.